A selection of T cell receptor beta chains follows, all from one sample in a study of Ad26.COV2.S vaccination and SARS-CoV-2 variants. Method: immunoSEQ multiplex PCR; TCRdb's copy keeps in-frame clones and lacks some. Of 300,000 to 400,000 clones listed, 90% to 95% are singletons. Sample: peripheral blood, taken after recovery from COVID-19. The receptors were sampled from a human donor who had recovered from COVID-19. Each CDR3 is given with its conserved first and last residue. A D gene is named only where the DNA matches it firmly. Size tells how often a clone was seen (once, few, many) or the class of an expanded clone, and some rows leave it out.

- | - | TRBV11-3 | CASSFTGGLGEQYF
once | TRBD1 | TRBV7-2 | CASSLHRGSSGNTIYF
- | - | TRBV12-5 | CASGVPDGQETQYF
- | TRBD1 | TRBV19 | CASDDRDSRRDGYTF
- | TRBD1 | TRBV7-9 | CASRGPGTGGANYGYTF
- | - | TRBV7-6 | CASSLSRQSSYEQYF
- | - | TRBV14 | CASSQGYQPQHF
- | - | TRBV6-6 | CASRPTVDGYTF
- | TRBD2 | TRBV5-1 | CASSLAIPGLGGETQYF
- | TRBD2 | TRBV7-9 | CASRAGGADTQYF
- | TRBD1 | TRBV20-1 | CSASTGGVMEAFF
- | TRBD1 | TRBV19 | CASSPQQGWDYTF
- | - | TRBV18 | CASSPTGLSWGYTF
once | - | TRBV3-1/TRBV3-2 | CASSQGTHSGNTIYF
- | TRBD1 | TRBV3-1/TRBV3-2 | CASSRQGEETQYF
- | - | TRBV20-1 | CSARGGKEQYF
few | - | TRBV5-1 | CASSSYRDTAPYGYTF
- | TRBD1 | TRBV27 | CASSRTGSEAFF
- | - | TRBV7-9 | CASPHPGGLYGYTF
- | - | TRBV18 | CASSSGGHGFGEQYF
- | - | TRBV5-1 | CASSLVSHGSGEQYF
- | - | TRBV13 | CASSLGRFGGNTIYF
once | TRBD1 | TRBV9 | CASSVAGTGNNEQFF
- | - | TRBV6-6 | CASSPDTTVSPLHF
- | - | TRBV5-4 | CASSLGGAMNTEAFF
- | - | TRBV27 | CASGGTYEQYF
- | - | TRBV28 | CASSLPLQSSGNTIYF
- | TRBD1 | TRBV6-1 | CASSEGDRGNEKLFF
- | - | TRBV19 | CASSIEGTWGTEAFF
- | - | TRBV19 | CASSISAASSGNTIYF
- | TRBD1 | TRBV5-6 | CASSLIPGTGGYNEQFF
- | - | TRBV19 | CASSTLTIGNEQFF
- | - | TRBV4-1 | CASSQDIDSYEQYF
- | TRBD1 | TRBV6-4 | CASSDIGTGYGYTF
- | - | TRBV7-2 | CASSLEIRYTTDTQYF
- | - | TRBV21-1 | CASPRDSGQGAETQYF
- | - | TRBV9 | CASSPRQVENTGELFF
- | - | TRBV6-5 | CASSSLRGRGGEAFF
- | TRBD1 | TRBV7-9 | CASSSARTGGTGELFF
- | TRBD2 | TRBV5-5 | CASSLMVAGGLQETQYF
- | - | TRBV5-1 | CASSPVGDLYEQYF
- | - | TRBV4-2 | CASSQDRGEQYF
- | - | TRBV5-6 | CASSPVEGGNEKLFF
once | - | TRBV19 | CASSMRGEQYF